One and the same sample provided the 20 T cell receptor beta chains below, sequenced in a study of blood T cell repertoires in COVID-19. Profiled with immunoSEQ multiplex PCR; TCRdb holds only in-frame clones, not every one. The sample gives 250,000 or so clones, around nine tenths of which show up once; over 3% is in the top ten. Sample: PBMCs or T cells enriched from blood (not recorded which). The source of these receptors is a woman in her thirties or forties who had been exposed to COVID-19.

This clone is a singleton in its sample. The chain uses TRBV7-3 and TRBJ2-1; TRBD2 might be the D (5 bases). Germline V CDR1 and CDR2: SGHTA, FQGTGA. This CDR3 spans 13 amino acids. The V and J ends lost 0 bases and 8 bases respectively, with 8 bases between them. CDR3: CASSLTALDEQFF. DNA for the CDR3: TGTGCCAGCAGCTTAACGGCACTAGATGAGCAGTTCTTC. Complete variable domain (other parts from reference TRBV7-3 and TRBJ2-1): GAGVSQTPSNKVTEKGKYVELRCDPISGHTALYWYRQSLGQGPEFLIYFQGTGAADDSGLPNDRFFAVRPEGSVSTLKIQRTERGDSAVYLCASSLTALDEQFFGPGTRLTVL.

The CDR3, as DNA: TGTGCCAGCAATTTGGGTTTGGAGGGACCCCAGCATTTT. The encoded protein is CASNLGLEGPQHF. J is TRBJ1-5 and V is TRBV6-5; D uncertain. V lost 7 bases and J 10 bases, leaving 17 bases between the germline ends. CDR1 and CDR2 from the germline V gene are MNHEY and SVGAGI. The CDR3 is made up of 13 amino acids.

The chain uses TRBV7-2 and TRBJ1-1; TRBD1 matches at 9 bases. The junction had 11 bases not matched to a gene; V was cut back by 5 bases and J by 4 bases. Germline-derived CDR1 and CDR2 are SGHTA and FQGNSA. The CDR3 has 16 amino acids. The DNA for the CDR3 is TGTGCCAGCAGCATACGGGACAGGGCGGGAAGCACTGAAGCTTTCTTT. It encodes CASSIRDRAGSTEAFF.

The chain uses TRBV30 and TRBJ2-3, with 7 bases identical to TRBD1. CDR3 length equals 15 residues. CDR1 is GTSNPN and CDR2 is SVGIG in the germline V gene (reference sequence). V shed 4 bases, J shed 1 base, and the junction held 8 bases outside the gene matches. The CDR3: CAWKRDRDGTDTQYF. CDR3 nucleotide sequence: TGTGCCTGGAAACGCGACAGGGATGGCACAGATACGCAGTATTTT.

The V gene is TRBV7-9, the J gene TRBJ1-4; 7 bases match TRBD1. The V and J ends lost 5 bases and 4 bases, in that order; junction bases with no gene match: 4. The CDR3 is 14 residues long. Germline assignment: CDR1 SEHNR and CDR2 FQNEAQ (reference sequence). The CDR3 here is CASSPTGFNEKLFF. As DNA, the CDR3 is TGTGCCAGCAGCCCGACAGGGTTTAATGAAAAACTGTTTTTT.

The V and J genes are TRBV4-1 and TRBJ2-7; D gene unclear. Trimming pared 1 base from V and 2 bases from J, leaving 9 bases between. CDR1 is MGHRA, CDR2 YSYEKL, per germline. This CDR3 comprises 14 residues. The CDR3 nucleotides are TGCGCCAGCAGCCAAGTTCCAGGAACCTACGAGCAGTACTTC. It yields the protein CASSQVPGTYEQYF.

This clone was recorded only once. The V call is TRBV7-9, the J call TRBJ1-4; TRBD1 is a possible D gene (5 bases). The germline gives CDR1 SEHNR, CDR2 FQNEAQ (reference sequence). This CDR3 spans 15 amino acids. Trimming took 4 bases from V and 8 from J, leaving 17 bases between them. CDR3 sequence (DNA): TGTGCCAGCAGCTCACGGGGGGGTGTAGGCGAAAAACTGTTTTTT. Protein: CASSSRGGVGEKLFF. Based on the CDR3 plus reference TRBV7-9 and TRBJ1-4, the full variable domain is DTGVSQNPRHKITKRGQNVTFRCDPISEHNRLYWYRQTLGQGPEFLTYFQNEAQLEKSRLLSDRFSAERPKGSFSTLEIQRTEQGDSAMYLCASSSRGGVGEKLFFGSGTQLSVL.

CDR3 loop: CASSVARGLTDTQYF. CDR3 DNA sequence: TGTGCCAGCAGCGTAGCCCGCGGGCTCACAGATACGCAGTATTTT. The rearrangement links TRBV9 to TRBJ2-3, with a weak D call TRBD2 (5 bases). CDR1 and CDR2 (germline): SGDLS, YYNGEE. The germline V and J ends were trimmed by 0 bases and 2 bases, with 10 bases remaining between them. The CDR3 sequence is 15 residues long.

The chain combines TRBV4-1 with TRBJ1-1; 8 bases map to TRBD1. The V segment lost 1 base and the J segment 3 bases; nucleotides outside the gene matches: 4. The germline gives CDR1 MGHRA, CDR2 YSYEKL. CDR3 length: 15 residues. DNA of the CDR3: TGCGCCAGCAGCCAAGTGGACAGGGACCACACTGAAGCTTTCTTT. Translation: CASSQVDRDHTEAFF.

The chain is built from TRBV5-1 and TRBJ1-2; a possible D gene is TRBD1 (5 bases). Germline CDR1 reads SGHRS; CDR2 reads YFSETQ. Trimming left V 0 bases short and J 1 base short, with 10 bases between. The CDR3 is 15 amino acids. CDR3 in amino acids: CASSLAAQGNYGYTF. Written as DNA, the CDR3 is TGCGCCAGCAGCTTGGCCGCGCAGGGTAACTATGGCTACACCTTC. The full variable domain, rest sourced from reference TRBV5-1 and TRBJ1-2, is KAGVTQTPRYLIKTRGQQVTLSCSPISGHRSVSWYQQTPGQGLQFLFEYFSETQRNKGNFPGRFSGRQFSNSRSEMNVSTLELGDSALYLCASSLAAQGNYGYTFGSGTRLTVV.

This rearrangement joins TRBV28 to TRBJ1-2, with 7 bases matching TRBD1. V was clipped by 6 bases and J by 4 bases; unmatched bases: 5. CDR3 length: 13 amino acids. Germline CDR1 and CDR2: MDHEN and SYDVKM. The CDR3 bases are TGTGCCAGCAGGATGACAGGGATCTATGGCTACACCTTC. Translation: CASRMTGIYGYTF.

V is TRBV5-1 and J is TRBJ1-4; 7 nucleotides align to TRBD1. The germline V gene has CDR1 SGHRS and CDR2 YFSETQ. The V and J ends lost 6 bases and 7 bases, in that order; junction bases with no gene match: 12. CDR3 length equals 15 residues. In nucleotides, the CDR3 is TGCGCCAGCAAAACCACCGGGACAGAAGCTGAAAAACTGTTTTTT. Translation: CASKTTGTEAEKLFF.

The V and J genes are TRBV6-5 and TRBJ2-4; D not certain. Per germline, CDR1 MNHEY and CDR2 SVGAGI. Trimming pared 0 bases from V and 7 bases from J, leaving 10 bases between. The CDR3 runs 14 residues. The CDR3 nucleotides read TGTGCCAGCAGTTACTCGAGGCAGCAGAACATTCAGTACTTC. Its protein is CASSYSRQQNIQYF.

J is TRBJ1-1 and V is TRBV7-9, with 8 bases that match TRBD1. This CDR3 region has 19 residues. Trimming cost V 1 base and J 8 bases; bases outside gene matches: 21. From germline, CDR1 is SEHNR and CDR2 FQNEAQ (reference sequence). The CDR3 sequence is CASSLGRAVGQARVWEAFF. Here the CDR3 DNA reads TGTGCCAGCAGCTTAGGGCGCGCCGTGGGACAGGCGAGGGTATGGGAAGCTTTCTTT.

The chain links TRBV7-8 to TRBJ1-4; 7 positions agree with TRBD1. In germline, CDR1 is SGHVS, CDR2 FQNEAQ. After removal of 5 bases from V and 0 bases from J, the junction contained 18 bases not matched to a gene. The CDR3 has 20 amino acids. The CDR3 DNA follows: TGTGCCAGCAGCGTCAGGCCCGGGACAGCCAGAGGCCCAACTAATGAAAAACTGTTTTTT. This sequence encodes CASSVRPGTARGPTNEKLFF.

Regarding this clone: The same CDR3 is also encoded by other DNA sequences in this sample. The chain is built from TRBV7-2 and TRBJ1-5, with D possibly being TRBD1 (6 bases). Germline V gene lookup returns CDR1 SGHTA and CDR2 FQGNSA. V lost 3 bases and J 7 bases, leaving 10 bases between the germline ends. This CDR3 has 13 amino acids. The CDR3 reads CASSLGARQPQHF. CDR3 bases: TGTGCCAGCAGCTTGGGGGCAAGACAGCCCCAGCATTTT.

This sequence joins TRBV6-5 and TRBJ1-4; D ambiguous. Looked up from germline, CDR1 is MNHEY and CDR2 is SVGAGI. This CDR3 region has 12 residues. V lost 6 bases and J lost 3, with 5 bases in between. The CDR3: CASRSPNEKLFF. The CDR3 bases are TGTGCCAGCAGGAGCCCTAATGAAAAACTGTTTTTT.

The chain carries TRBV28 and TRBJ2-5, with TRBD1 matching 9 bases. CDR1 MDHEN and CDR2 SYDVKM come from the germline V gene. CDR3 length: 13 residues. J was trimmed by 3 bases and V by 7 bases; bases with no gene match: 3. The CDR3 loop reads CASTTGGKETQYF. DNA for the CDR3: TGTGCCAGCACGACAGGGGGGAAAGAGACCCAGTACTTC.

This clone occurred once. V gene TRBV15 combines with J gene TRBJ1-1; 7 bases agree with TRBD1. J gave up 9 bases and V 3 bases, and 4 bases lay outside the gene matches. Germline-derived CDR1 and CDR2 are LNHNV and YYDKDF (reference sequence). The CDR3 covers 12 residues. The DNA of the CDR3 is TGTGCCACCAGCAGGGACAGGTTGCAAGCTTTCTTT. Translating it yields CATSRDRLQAFF. Full variable domain (remainder filled in from reference TRBV15 and TRBJ1-1): DAMVIQNPRYQVTQFGKPVTLSCSQTLNHNVMYWYQQKSSQAPKLLFHYYDKDFNNEADTPDNFQSRRPNTSFCFLDIRSPGLGDTAMYLCATSRDRLQAFFGQGTRLTVV.

This clone was observed a handful of times. V gene TRBV7-2 combines with J gene TRBJ1-4; D gene unclear. The CDR3 is made up of 14 amino acids. Between the trimmed V and J ends, which lost 4 bases and 7 bases, there was a span of 13 bases. The germline gives CDR1 SGHTA, CDR2 FQGNSA. The CDR3 spells CASSSGLTGEKLFF. The CDR3 bases are TGTGCCAGCAGCTCGGGTCTCACGGGTGAAAAACTGTTTTTT. Looking up the rest from reference TRBV7-2 and TRBJ1-4 gives the full variable domain: GAGVSQSPSNKVTEKGKDVELRCDPISGHTALYWYRQSLGQGLEFLIYFQGNSAPDKSGLPSDRFSAERTGGSVSTLTIQRTQQEDSAVYLCASSSGLTGEKLFFGSGTQLSVL.